What follows is one TCR beta chain and its context. The target of this receptor is not known. Within one base of it there is no much larger clone, and no base qualities were kept. This record belongs to a study of blood T cell repertoires in COVID-19 (dated by TCRdb to the early 2020s). For context, the study as a whole: Collaborator samples came from the United States, Italy and Spain and covered acute and convalescent phases of COVID-19. The repertoires were released in a freely available public database meant as a resource for research on the immune response to SARS-CoV-2. Samples came from the ongoing ImmuneRACE study (first 160 participants) plus 1,254 subjects from 6 global collaborators. Where available, HLA class I and class II types were obtained from metadata supplied by the sample provider rather than from assay-based typing. The dataset comprised deeply sampled blood TCRbeta repertoires from subjects exposed to, actively infected with, or recovered from COVID-19. The prospective study material was composed of cDNA or gDNA derived from T cells, B-cell-depleted T cells, or PBMCs. Nearly every sample came with metadata listing a de-identified subject ID, COVID-19 status, age in years and sex.

Germline trimming amounts to 0 bases on V and 7 bases on J, with 3 as the count of junction bases outside the gene matches. The CDR3 holds 15 amino acids from the cysteine to the phenylalanine. Only CDR3 DNA remains: 45 bases, in frame from the first base. CDR1 and CDR2 are drawn from the germline V gene: MNHEY, SVGAGI. TCRbeta CDR3 regions were amplified from genomic DNA by means of the immunoSEQ Assay, a bias-controlled multiplex PCR. The paper's processing steps were these. Nucleated cell counts per sample were estimated from amplification of reference gene primers within the assay. Sequence reads were collapsed and filtered to measure the absolute abundance of every unique TCRbeta CDR3 rearrangement. For each sample, productive Simpson clonality was calculated as the square root of Simpson's diversity index across productive rearrangements. TCRdb re-hosts the immuneACCESS table, in-frame sequences only. Its copies lack some clones; in the studies checked, an unresolved V gene accounts for under half of them, and the cause for the rest is not known. V and J calls and clone size are those listed in that table; D and trimming were worked out from the DNA. The sample contains some 130,000 clones, about 89% of them found a single time. Clones ranked in the top ten supply 3.5% to 4.5% of the sample.

The collaborating institutions used their own protocols to collect whole blood in K2EDTA tubes. For TCRbeta analysis, collaborators shipped samples as frozen whole blood, isolated PBMCs, or DNA extracted from either of those sample types. Overall study results and their limits: How much clinical and demographic metadata was included differed by source and by participant, and the metadata was provided uncurated.

The sequenced sample consisted of peripheral blood. The sequence came from a woman aged 60 to 75 with acute or convalescent COVID-19. Rearrangement joined TRBV6-5 to TRBJ2-1; 10 junctional bases match TRBD1. The sequenced DNA is TGTGCCAGCAGTTACTCTTGGACAGGGGGGAATGAGCAGTTCTTC. It translates to CASSYSWTGGNEQFF.